This record covers a single T cell receptor (beta chain). Its antigen is undetermined. The record originates from a study of blood T cells in healthy people across ages. On the study more broadly: With template switching, about one barcoded beta molecule was captured per two T cells. Study conclusions and caveats: With naive T cell percentage, TCR beta diversity showed a strong correlation. Long-lived and aged donors differed, with more naive CD4+ cells and higher diversity in the long-lived.

This CDR3 has 13 residues. The germline CDR1 and CDR2 sequences are DFQATT and SNEGSKA (reference sequence). Alongside a J-beta primer mix, a sample-barcoded 5' primer served in a second PCR lasting roughly 7 to 12 cycles. Researchers report that each sample yielded at least 2.5 million CDR3-containing paired-end reads. TCRdb ran MiXCR on the 5' RACE reads and lists one entry per CDR3 protein. The repertoire holds about 970,000 distinct CDR3 sequences, with around 54% as singletons. This sequence originates from a woman aged 55-69 years in good health. The sample taken for sequencing was blood. V usage is TRBV20-1 and J usage is TRBJ2-7; weak D call: TRBD2 (6 bases). The tail of the sequence fits TRBJ2-4 better, so the J call may be wrong. DNA for the CDR3: TGCAGTGCTAGAGATCTGCGGGGTTACATTCAGTACTTC. It is translated as CSARDLRGYIQYF.